These 22 T cell receptor beta chains share one sample of origin, sequenced in a study of Ad26.COV2.S vaccination and SARS-CoV-2 variants. Regarding treatment: around 19 received Ad26.COV2.S at low or high dose, single or two shots; about 5 received placebo; per-sample allocation not given. Following the first vaccine or placebo injection, samples were taken on day 63. Sequencing was performed with immunoSEQ multiplex PCR; in TCRdb, only in-frame clones are kept and a portion is missing. The sample shows roughly 350,000 clones, about nine tenths of them seen only once. The sequencing used peripheral blood, collected in a trial of Ad26.COV2.S vaccine versus placebo. These receptors were collected from a person aged 18-60 years who received the Ad26.COV2.S COVID-19 vaccine or a placebo.

The chain employs TRBV4-1 and TRBJ1-6; D unresolved. CDR3 size: 16 residues. The V end lost 1 base, the J end lost 0 bases, and 7 bases lay between the germline ends. Germline assignment: CDR1 MGHRA and CDR2 YSYEKL. The CDR3 here is CASSQVRSSYNSPLHF. In DNA form, the CDR3 reads TGCGCCAGCAGCCAAGTCCGGAGCTCCTATAATTCACCCCTCCACTTT.

The V and J genes are TRBV10-3 and TRBJ2-5, with 7 bases that match TRBD1. The trim removed 0 bases at V and 4 bases at J, leaving 5 bases unmatched. Germline CDR1 and CDR2: ENHRY and SYGVKD. CDR3 length: 15 amino acids. The CDR3 bases are TGTGCCATCAGTGAGTCCCGACAGGGTCCAGAGACCCAGTACTTC. Translated, it gives CAISESRQGPETQYF.

The chain has TRBV7-9 and TRBJ2-3; 11 bases are shared with TRBD2. This CDR3 is built from 19 residues. Germline CDR1 reads SEHNR; CDR2 reads FQNEAQ (reference sequence). V trimming: 5 bases; J trimming: 1 base; junction bases outside the gene matches: 14. CDR3 region: CASSPVASSGGFRTDTQYF. CDR3 sequence (DNA): TGTGCCAGCAGCCCTGTGGCCTCTAGCGGGGGGTTCCGCACAGATACGCAGTATTTT.

This chain links TRBV10-3 with TRBJ2-1, with D perhaps matching TRBD1 (6 bases). Trimming shortened V by 4 bases and J by 8 bases, and 6 bases separated the two germline ends. Germline V gene lookup returns CDR1 ENHRY and CDR2 SYGVKD. The CDR3 consists of 11 residues. CDR3 sequence reads: CAISGTDEQFF. The CDR3 bases are TGTGCCATCAGTGGGACAGATGAGCAGTTCTTC.

V and J are TRBV7-9 and TRBJ1-6; D remains ambiguous. The V end lost 3 bases, the J end lost 4 bases, and 13 bases lay between the germline ends. CDR1 and CDR2 from the germline V gene are SEHNR and FQNEAQ (reference sequence). This CDR3 spans 16 amino acids. Written as DNA, the CDR3 is TGTGCCAGCAGCTTTAAGCAACAGCATTATAATTCACCCCTCCACTTT. Residues: CASSFKQQHYNSPLHF.

The gene calls are TRBV19 and TRBJ2-1, with D possibly being TRBD1 or TRBD2 (7 bases each). V lost 6 bases to trimming and J lost 6 bases, with 12 bases between them. CDR1 and CDR2 (germline): LNHDA, SQIVND (reference sequence). The CDR3 consists of 13 residues. The CDR3 reads CASSRGGGNEQFF. The CDR3 DNA reads TGTGCCAGTAGCAGGGGGGGAGGCAATGAGCAGTTCTTC. The whole variable domain, remainder taken from reference TRBV19 and TRBJ2-1, is DGGITQSPKYLFRKEGQNVTLSCEQNLNHDAMYWYRQDPGQGLRLIYYSQIVNDFQKGDIAEGYSVSREKKESFPLTVTSAQKNPTAFYLCASSRGGGNEQFFGPGTRLTVL.

This chain connects TRBV9 to TRBJ1-2; 8 bases match TRBD1. V shed 6 bases and J 4 bases; nucleotides not matched to a gene: 11. Per germline, CDR1 SGDLS and CDR2 YYNGEE. The CDR3 is 15 residues long. CDR3 in DNA: TGTGCCAGCAACACCCCGTGGACAGGGAGCTATGGCTACACCTTC. Protein product: CASNTPWTGSYGYTF.

As regards this clone: Within the sample, other DNA sequences also encode this same CDR3. The V and J genes are TRBV4-1 and TRBJ1-2; maybe TRBD1 (6 bases). From germline, CDR1 is MGHRA and CDR2 YSYEKL. V lost 4 bases, J lost 1 base, and 10 bases lay in between. This CDR3 is built from 14 residues. The CDR3 DNA reads as TGCGCCAGCAGCCCAACAGGGTTTAACTATGGCTACACCTTC. This sequence encodes CASSPTGFNYGYTF.

The V and J genes are TRBV11-2 and TRBJ1-1; 7 nucleotides align to TRBD1. Germline V gene data show CDR1 as SGHAT and CDR2 as FQNNGV. V dropped 4 bases and J dropped 1; count of bases not matched to a gene: 6. The CDR3 is made up of 15 amino acids. The CDR3 DNA is TGTGCCAGCAGCTACGAGGGGGCGAGGAACACTGAAGCTTTCTTT. Translation gives CASSYEGARNTEAFF.

The chain combines TRBV2 with TRBJ2-1; 7 bases match TRBD2. CDR3 length: 16 residues. Trimming cost V 6 bases and J 6 bases; bases outside gene matches: 14. Germline CDR1 and CDR2: SNHLY and FYNNEI. DNA for the CDR3: TGTGCCAGCAGCGTCCTGGGACTAAATTTGACCAATGAGCAGTTCTTC. Protein product: CASSVLGLNLTNEQFF.

This chain connects TRBV2 to TRBJ1-4; 9 bases agree with TRBD1. The CDR3 loop spans 16 amino acids. Germline assignment: CDR1 SNHLY and CDR2 FYNNEI. Trimming cost V 6 bases and J 3 bases; bases outside gene matches: 8. The CDR3 coding sequence is TGTGCCAGCAGCCGGGACAGGGCCGGTGCTAATGAAAAACTGTTTTTT. Its translation: CASSRDRAGANEKLFF.

This clone was detected only a few times. The rearrangement joins TRBV6-2 or TRBV6-3 to TRBJ2-3, with D uncertain. The CDR3 loop spans 13 amino acids. CDR1 is MNHEY and CDR2 is SVGEGT in the germline V gene. Trimming pared 2 bases from V and 5 bases from J, leaving 8 bases between. In DNA, the CDR3 is TGTGCCAGCAGTTACCGGGCAGAAGATACGCAGTATTTT. The encoded protein is CASSYRAEDTQYF.

J is TRBJ2-1 and V is TRBV19, with TRBD2 identical over 11 bases. V shed 1 base, J shed 5 bases, and the junction held 7 bases outside the gene matches. The V gene's germline CDR1 is LNHDA and CDR2 SQIVND (reference sequence). The CDR3 extends over 17 amino acids. CDR3 nucleotides: TGTGCCAGTAGTATAGGCCTACTAGCGGGGGCCGACAATGAGCAGTTCTTC. The encoded protein is CASSIGLLAGADNEQFF. The full variable domain, completed using reference TRBV19 and TRBJ2-1, is DGGITQSPKYLFRKEGQNVTLSCEQNLNHDAMYWYRQDPGQGLRLIYYSQIVNDFQKGDIAEGYSVSREKKESFPLTVTSAQKNPTAFYLCASSIGLLAGADNEQFFGPGTRLTVL.

The chain's CDR3 is CSVVLWQGYEQYF. CDR3 sequence (DNA): TGCAGCGTTGTCTTATGGCAGGGCTACGAGCAGTACTTC. The chain employs TRBV29-1 and TRBJ2-7; maybe TRBD1 (5 bases). CDR3 length: 13 amino acids. Germline V gene lookup returns CDR1 SQVTM and CDR2 ANQGSEA. The V end lost 4 bases, the J end lost 3 bases, and 13 bases lay between the germline ends.

This clone was observed a handful of times. The rearrangement uses TRBV16 and TRBJ1-1; unclear D gene. There are 15 residues in the CDR3. V was shortened by 0 bases and J by 4 bases, with 12 bases between the two germline ends. Germline V CDR1 and CDR2: KGHSY, FQNENV. The CDR3 region is CASSQSGVPGTEAFF. The CDR3 DNA reads TGTGCCAGCAGCCAATCCGGAGTACCGGGCACTGAAGCTTTCTTT.

The CDR3 sequence is CSVEDADRGNTIYF. DNA for the CDR3: TGCAGCGTTGAAGATGCGGACAGGGGAAACACCATATATTTT. This chain links TRBV29-1 with TRBJ1-3, with TRBD1 matching over 7 bases. This CDR3 is 14 amino acids long. Germline CDR1 SQVTM, CDR2 ANQGSEA. The V gene end was trimmed by 0 bases and the J gene end by 4 bases; junction bases not matched to a gene: 3.

There are a few counts of this clone. The V gene is TRBV27, the J gene TRBJ2-2, with 8 bases that match TRBD1. Germline assignment: CDR1 MNHEY and CDR2 SMNVEV (reference sequence). The CDR3 extends over 16 amino acids. Unmatched junction bases numbered 17, after V lost 10 bases and J lost 7 bases. CDR3: CATQQFQGALGGELFF. The CDR3, as DNA: TGTGCCACCCAACAATTTCAGGGGGCCCTCGGCGGGGAGCTGTTTTTT.

The chain joins TRBV9 to TRBJ2-1; D is undetermined. CDR3 length equals 12 residues. Trimming took 1 base from V and 10 from J, leaving 9 bases between them. Germline CDR1 reads SGDLS; CDR2 reads YYNGEE. The CDR3 sequence: CASSVKGNEQFF. CDR3 nucleotides: TGTGCCAGCAGCGTAAAGGGAAACGAGCAGTTCTTC.

This rearrangement joins TRBV2 to TRBJ1-1; possibly TRBD1 for D (5 bases). The CDR3 runs 13 residues. Looked up from germline, CDR1 is SNHLY and CDR2 is FYNNEI. V lost 7 bases and J 1 base, leaving 10 bases between the germline ends. The CDR3 loop reads CASITGTNTEAFF. CDR3 nucleotides: TGTGCCAGCATTACCGGGACGAACACTGAAGCTTTCTTT.

The rearrangement joins TRBV5-4 to TRBJ2-3; the D call may be TRBD1 or TRBD2 (6 bases each). The germline gives CDR1 SGHNT, CDR2 YYREEE (reference sequence). There are 17 residues in the CDR3. V was clipped by 4 bases and J by 0 bases, with 18 bases between them. CDR3 region: CASSRGGGGPSTDTQYF. The CDR3 region has the DNA TGTGCCAGCAGCCGGGGCGGAGGGGGTCCTAGCACAGATACGCAGTATTTT.

V and J are TRBV5-5 and TRBJ2-7; a possible D gene is TRBD2 (5 bases). Germline V gives CDR1 SGHKS, CDR2 YYEKEE (reference sequence). The CDR3 consists of 14 residues. The V gene lost 4 bases and the J gene lost 2 bases, with 13 bases spanning the gap. CDR3 residues: CASSREAATYEQYF. In nucleotides, the CDR3 is TGTGCCAGCAGCCGAGAAGCGGCAACCTACGAGCAGTACTTC.

V and J are TRBV5-1 and TRBJ2-5; the match to TRBD2 covers 7 bases. Germline CDR1 SGHRS, CDR2 YFSETQ. The CDR3 runs to 14 residues. Trimming cost V 3 bases and J 3 bases; bases outside gene matches: 5. The CDR3 here is CASSWGAGKETQYF. CDR3 DNA sequence: TGCGCCAGCAGCTGGGGAGCGGGAAAAGAGACCCAGTACTTC.